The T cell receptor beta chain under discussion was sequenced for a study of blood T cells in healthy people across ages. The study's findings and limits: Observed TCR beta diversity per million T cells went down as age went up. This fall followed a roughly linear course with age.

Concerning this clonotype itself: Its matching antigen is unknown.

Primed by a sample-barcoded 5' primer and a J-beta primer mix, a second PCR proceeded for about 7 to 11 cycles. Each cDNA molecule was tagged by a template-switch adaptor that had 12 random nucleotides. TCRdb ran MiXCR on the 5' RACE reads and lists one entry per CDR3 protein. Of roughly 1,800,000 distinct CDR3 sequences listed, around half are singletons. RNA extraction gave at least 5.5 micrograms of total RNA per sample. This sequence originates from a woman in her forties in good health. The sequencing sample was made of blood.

CDR3 bases: TGTGCCAGCACTCTGGACAGGGTCGAGACCCAGTACTTC. Protein sequence: CASTLDRVETQYF. The rearrangement uses TRBV2 and TRBJ2-5, with 8 bases aligning to TRBD1. V gave up 7 bases and J gave up 5 bases; unmatched junction bases: 6. The V gene's germline CDR1 is SNHLY and CDR2 FYNNEI. CDR3 length: 13 amino acids.